The 26 T cell receptor beta chains below all came from one sample that was sequenced in a study of T cell repertoires in cytomegalovirus infection. TCRdb used MiXCR to reprocess the reads, holding one entry per CDR3 protein. The sample includes a few hundred thousand distinct CDR3 sequences, more than 9% of them seen just once. Sequenced sample: PBMCs. Receptor source: a human donor in good health (CMV status not recorded). Some clones in this sample may be carry-over from other donors' samples.

This clonotype has just a few counts. The chain uses TRBV27 and TRBJ2-4, with TRBD1 matching over 8 bases. V shed 4 bases and J 6 bases; nucleotides not matched to a gene: 8. CDR1 is MNHEY and CDR2 is SMNVEV in the germline V gene (reference sequence). CDR3 length: 15 amino acids. The CDR3 region is CASSWADRAGNIQYF. The CDR3 DNA is TGTGCCAGCAGTTGGGCGGACAGGGCGGGAAACATTCAGTACTTC.

This clonotype has at least ten counts. The CDR3 DNA sequence: TGTGCCAGCAGTTTTCCTAGCGGGACAGAGACCCAGTACTTC. Its protein is CASSFPSGTETQYF. The V call is TRBV6-2 or TRBV6-3, the J call TRBJ2-5; 9 nucleotides line up with TRBD2. The CDR3 covers 14 residues. V trimming: 4 bases; J trimming: 4 bases; junction bases outside the gene matches: 4. Germline CDR1 reads MNHEY; CDR2 reads SVGEGT.

There are a few counts of this clonotype. J is TRBJ2-6 and V is TRBV12-3 or TRBV12-4, with TRBD1 matching over 10 bases. The CDR3 contains 16 residues. With 7 bases clipped from V and 2 bases from J, the junction kept 5 bases outside the gene matches. Here the CDR3 DNA reads TGTGCCAGCAATCCCGGGACAGGGGCTGGGGCCAACGTCCTGACTTTC. It yields the protein CASNPGTGAGANVLTF.

The sample holds many counts of this clonotype. The V and J genes are TRBV4-2 and TRBJ1-1; no definite D call. Germline V CDR1 and CDR2: LGHNA, YNFKEQ. The ends were cut back, 2 bases at V and 4 bases at J, with 11 bases in the middle. This CDR3 has 14 amino acids. In DNA form, the CDR3 reads TGTGCCAGCAGCCAAAGCGGACTTGGCACTGAAGCTTTCTTT. Its protein is CASSQSGLGTEAFF.

This clonotype was found many times. CDR3 protein: CASSFRTSGIESYEQYF. The DNA of the CDR3 is TGTGCCAGCAGCTTCCGGACTAGCGGGATCGAAAGCTACGAGCAGTACTTC. This rearrangement joins TRBV7-2 to TRBJ2-7, with 12 bases aligning to TRBD2. Germline CDR1 is SGHTA and CDR2 is FQGNSA. Losses at the gene ends were 3 bases for V and 3 bases for J; bases not matched to a gene: 9. This CDR3 contains 17 residues.

There are a few counts of this clonotype. The chain recombines TRBV7-2 with TRBJ1-1; D not resolved. V lost 2 bases and J 0 bases, leaving 13 bases between the germline ends. This CDR3 spans 16 amino acids. Per the germline V gene, CDR1 is SGHTA and CDR2 is FQGNSA. The CDR3 DNA sequence: TGTGCCAGCAGCTTACTACTTCGAAGGATGAACACTGAAGCTTTCTTT. Amino acids: CASSLLLRRMNTEAFF.

This clonotype was counted ten times or more. The V gene is TRBV4-2, the J gene TRBJ1-5; D uncertain. CDR3 length equals 17 residues. Germline loops: CDR1 LGHNA, CDR2 YNFKEQ. V was shortened by 0 bases and J by 5 bases, with 17 bases between the two germline ends. The CDR3, as DNA: TGTGCCAGCAGCCAAGATCTTGAAGCCGACGGGGATCAGCCCCAGCATTTT. Translated: CASSQDLEADGDQPQHF.

This clonotype appeared many times. The genes are TRBV5-1 and TRBJ2-1; 8 bases are a match to TRBD2. V was pared by 0 bases and J by 7 bases, with 9 bases of the junction left unmatched. Germline CDR1 is SGHRS and CDR2 is YFSETQ. This CDR3 has 16 residues. The CDR3 is CASSLEAGAAWNEQFF. The CDR3 DNA reads as TGCGCCAGCAGCTTGGAAGCGGGGGCGGCTTGGAATGAGCAGTTCTTC.

The chain has TRBV3-1 and TRBJ2-7; 8 positions match TRBD2. This CDR3 has 14 amino acids. Germline CDR1 reads LGHDT; CDR2 reads YNNKEL (reference sequence). V shed 5 bases and J 2 bases; nucleotides not matched to a gene: 5. DNA of the CDR3: TGTGCCAGCAGCACACCGACTAGCGCCTACGAGCAGTACTTC. Translation gives CASSTPTSAYEQYF.

This clonotype has ten or more counts. This sequence joins TRBV7-2 and TRBJ2-3; D gene unclear. The CDR3 loop spans 15 amino acids. V lost 10 bases, J lost 2 bases, and 19 bases lay in between. Germline CDR1 reads SGHTA; CDR2 reads FQGNSA. The CDR3 sequence is CATERSGLPTDTQYF. CDR3 coding DNA: TGTGCCACCGAACGGAGTGGTCTGCCCACAGATACGCAGTATTTT. The entire variable domain, with the rest obtained from reference TRBV7-2 and TRBJ2-3, is as follows: GAGVSQSPSNKVTEKGKDVELRCDPISGHTALYWYRQSLGQGLEFLIYFQGNSAPDKSGLPSDRFSAERTGGSVSTLTIQRTQQEDSAVYLCATERSGLPTDTQYFGPGTRLTVL.

Ten or more counts support this clonotype. The chain uses TRBV7-7 and TRBJ2-1; tentative D call: TRBD1 (6 bases). The V end lost 4 bases, the J end lost 6 bases, and 10 bases lay between the germline ends. The CDR3 has 13 amino acids. Germline assignment: CDR1 SSHAT and CDR2 FNYEAQ (reference sequence). CDR3 in amino acids: CASSSPDSNEQFF. In DNA form, the CDR3 reads TGTGCCAGCAGCTCCCCGGACAGCAATGAGCAGTTCTTC.

This clonotype occurred a few times. The J gene is TRBJ2-1, the V gene TRBV7-2; 7 nucleotides agree with TRBD1. CDR1 and CDR2 (germline): SGHTA, FQGNSA. The CDR3 is 13 amino acids. J gave up 7 bases and V 5 bases, and 5 bases lay outside the gene matches. The CDR3 spells CASSREQGNEQFF. CDR3 nucleotide sequence: TGTGCCAGCAGCAGAGAACAGGGGAATGAGCAGTTCTTC.

This clonotype showed up many times. V usage is TRBV7-8 and J usage is TRBJ2-7; 9 bases agree with TRBD2. The germline gives CDR1 SGHVS, CDR2 FQNEAQ. This CDR3 contains 14 residues. Germline trimming cut 6 bases from V and 2 bases from J; bases unmatched to any gene: 5. Here the CDR3 DNA reads TGTGCCAGCAGGACCCTAGCGGGGACCTACGAGCAGTACTTC. This codes for CASRTLAGTYEQYF.

The chain is built from TRBV20-1 and TRBJ2-1; tentatively, D is TRBD1 (6 bases). The CDR3 spans 12 residues. Trimming took off 8 bases at V and 8 bases at J, with 16 bases between the two ends. Germline V gives CDR1 DFQATT, CDR2 SNEGSKA (reference sequence). CDR3 loop: CSTTRGRDEQFF. In DNA, the CDR3 is TGCAGTACAACCAGGGGTCGCGATGAGCAGTTCTTC.

This clonotype was seen more than once but under ten times. The chain combines TRBV28 with TRBJ2-3; D not certain. Trimming stripped 5 bases from V and 1 base from J, with 10 bases between. CDR1 and CDR2 from the germline V gene are MDHEN and SYDVKM. The CDR3 covers 14 residues. The CDR3 loop reads CASSPALGTDTQYF. The DNA of the CDR3 is TGTGCCAGCAGTCCCGCCCTGGGCACAGATACGCAGTATTTT.

This clonotype has ten or more counts. The chain employs TRBV7-2 and TRBJ2-3; unclear D gene. The CDR3 has 12 amino acids. The germline gives CDR1 SGHTA, CDR2 FQGNSA. V dropped 5 bases and J dropped 9 bases, with 12 bases sitting between them. CDR3 coding DNA: TGTGCCAGCAGCCCGTCCGTGGGAACGCAGTATTTT. Translating gives CASSPSVGTQYF.

The chain has TRBV11-3 and TRBJ2-1; D is uncertain. The V end was cut by 1 base, the J end by 4 bases, with 11 bases between. The germline V gene encodes CDR1 SGHNT and CDR2 YENEEA. This CDR3 is 15 amino acids long. The CDR3 DNA sequence: TGTGCCAGCAGCTTAGGGCTGACGGCTTACAATGAGCAGTTCTTC. Its translation: CASSLGLTAYNEQFF.

This chain links TRBV10-3 with TRBJ2-7, with D perhaps given as TRBD1 or TRBD2 (5 bases each). Germline V gives CDR1 ENHRY, CDR2 SYGVKD. The V gene lost 6 bases and the J gene lost 1 base, with 13 bases spanning the gap. The CDR3 contains 14 residues. The DNA of the CDR3 is TGTGCCATCAGGCAAGAGGGGAGATCCTACGAGCAGTACTTC. Protein sequence: CAIRQEGRSYEQYF.

This clonotype was detected ten times or more. CDR3 bases: TGTGCCAGCAGCTACCGGTTGAGCTACGAGCAGTACTTC. Protein sequence: CASSYRLSYEQYF. V gene TRBV11-2 combines with J gene TRBJ2-7, with D unresolved. V was trimmed by 4 bases and J by 3 bases, leaving 10 bases between them. The germline V gene has CDR1 SGHAT and CDR2 FQNNGV. The CDR3 extends over 13 amino acids. Full variable domain (outside the CDR3, taken from reference TRBV11-2 and TRBJ2-7): EAGVAQSPRYKIIEKRQSVAFWCNPISGHATLYWYQQILGQGPKLLIQFQNNGVVDDSQLPKDRFSAERLKGVDSTLKIQPAKLEDSAVYLCASSYRLSYEQYFGPGTRLTVT.

Comment on this clonotype: A much larger clone lies a single base off, so this may be a read error. This chain joins TRBV6-2 or TRBV6-3 and TRBJ1-1, with D uncertain. The V gene lost 2 bases and the J gene lost 0 bases, with 13 bases spanning the gap. The CDR3 is 16 residues long. Germline CDR1 and CDR2: MNHEY and SVGEGT. The CDR3: CASSYLGCDMNTEAFF. In DNA, the CDR3 is TGTGCCAGCAGTTACCTCGGCTGTGACATGAACACTGAAGCTTTCTTT.

For this clonotype: A much more abundant neighbour one base away suggests this may be a read error. The rearrangement uses TRBV7-6 and TRBJ1-2; D possibly corresponds to TRBD1 (5 bases). CDR3 length: 14 residues. Germline lookup yields CDR1 SGHVS and CDR2 FNYEAQ. The CDR3 DNA is TGTGCCAGCAGCCCTGGTGGCGGACACTATGGCGACACCTTC. Translating gives CASSPGGGHYGDTF.

In its sample, this clonotype was seen a few times. The gene calls are TRBV7-8 and TRBJ2-5; 8 bases line up with TRBD1. V lost 3 bases to trimming and J lost 5 bases; unmatched junction nucleotides: 8. CDR1 and CDR2 from the germline V gene are SGHVS and FQNEAQ. The CDR3 length is 15 residues. CDR3 amino acids: CASSLTGAMYETQYF. In nucleotides, the CDR3 is TGTGCCAGCAGCTTGACAGGGGCCATGTACGAGACCCAGTACTTC.

This clonotype came up many times. This rearrangement joins TRBV6-1 to TRBJ2-7; 8 bases are a match to TRBD2. There are 16 residues in the CDR3. CDR1 MNHNS and CDR2 SASEGT come from the germline V gene. V lost 5 bases, J lost 2 bases, and 11 bases stayed unmatched. CDR3 sequence: CASSWTSTENAYEQYF. The CDR3 DNA reads as TGTGCCAGCAGTTGGACTAGCACGGAGAACGCCTACGAGCAGTACTTC.

This sequence joins TRBV10-3 and TRBJ2-1; the D gene is possibly TRBD2 (6 bases). This CDR3 spans 14 amino acids. Germline CDR1 reads ENHRY; CDR2 reads SYGVKD. V shed 6 bases and J shed 8 bases, with 17 bases lying between them. CDR3 coding DNA: TGTGCCATCAGCGGGGGTGAGGCGGCCCATGAGCAGTTCTTC. Residues: CAISGGEAAHEQFF.

The chain combines TRBV20-1 with TRBJ1-2; unclear D gene. Per the germline V gene, CDR1 is DFQATT and CDR2 is SNEGSKA (reference sequence). Between the trimmed V and J ends, which lost 5 bases and 4 bases, there was a span of 8 bases. The CDR3 consists of 11 residues. The CDR3 bases are TGCAGTGCTCCCTTGAGCTATGGCTACACCTTC. It yields the protein CSAPLSYGYTF.

This clonotype was seen repeatedly, ten times or more. The V gene is TRBV28, the J gene TRBJ2-3; 13 bases agree with TRBD2. Trimming removed 4 bases from V and 5 bases from J; junction bases left unmatched: 3. The CDR3 is 15 amino acids. Germline lookup yields CDR1 MDHEN and CDR2 SYDVKM. CDR3 sequence: CASSWTSGSLDTQYF. CDR3 in DNA: TGTGCCAGCAGTTGGACTAGCGGGAGCTTAGATACGCAGTATTTT.